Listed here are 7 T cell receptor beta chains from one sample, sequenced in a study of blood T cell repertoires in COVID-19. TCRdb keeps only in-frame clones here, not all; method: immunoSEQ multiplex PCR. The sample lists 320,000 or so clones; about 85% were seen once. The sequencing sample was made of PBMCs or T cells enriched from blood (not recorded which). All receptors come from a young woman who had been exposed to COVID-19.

CDR3 loop: CAWSTGQAGIRYEQYF. CDR3 sequence (DNA): TGTGCCTGGAGTACCGGCCAGGCAGGGATCCGCTACGAGCAGTACTTC. The chain links TRBV30 to TRBJ2-7; weak D call: TRBD1 (5 bases). The germline gives CDR1 GTSNPN, CDR2 SVGIG (reference sequence). The V gene lost 2 bases and the J gene lost 3 bases, with 20 bases spanning the gap. The CDR3 runs 16 residues.

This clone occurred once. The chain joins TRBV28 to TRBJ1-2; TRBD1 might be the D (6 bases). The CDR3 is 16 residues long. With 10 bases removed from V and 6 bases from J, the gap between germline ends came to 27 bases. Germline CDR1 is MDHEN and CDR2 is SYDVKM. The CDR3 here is CANQPSGGPGANGYTF. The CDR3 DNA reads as TGTGCCAACCAGCCGTCGGGGGGGCCGGGGGCGAATGGCTACACCTTC.

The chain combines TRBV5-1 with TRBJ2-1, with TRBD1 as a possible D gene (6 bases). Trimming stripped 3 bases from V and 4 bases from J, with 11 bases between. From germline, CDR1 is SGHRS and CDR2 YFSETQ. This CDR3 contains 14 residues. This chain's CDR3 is CASSSQGRYNEQFF. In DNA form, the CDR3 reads TGCGCCAGCAGCTCTCAGGGGCGGTACAATGAGCAGTTCTTC.

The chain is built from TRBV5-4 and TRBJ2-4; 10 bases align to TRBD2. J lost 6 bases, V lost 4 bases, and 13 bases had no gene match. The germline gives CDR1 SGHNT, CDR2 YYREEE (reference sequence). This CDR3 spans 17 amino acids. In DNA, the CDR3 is TGTGCCAGCAGCCGGAGTGGGAGCGGGAGGGTGGCAAACATTCAGTACTTC. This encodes CASSRSGSGRVANIQYF. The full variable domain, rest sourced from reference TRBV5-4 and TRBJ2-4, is ETGVTQSPTHLIKTRGQQVTLRCSSQSGHNTVSWYQQALGQGPQFIFQYYREEENGRGNFPPRFSGLQFPNYSSELNVNALELDDSALYLCASSRSGSGRVANIQYFGAGTRLSVL.

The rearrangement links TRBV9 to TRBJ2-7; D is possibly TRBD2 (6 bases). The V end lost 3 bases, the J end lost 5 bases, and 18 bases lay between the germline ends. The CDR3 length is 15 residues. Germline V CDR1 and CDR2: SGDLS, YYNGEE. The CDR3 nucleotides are TGTGCCAGCAGCGGAAGGGACTCCCAAACCCACGAGCAGTACTTC. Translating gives CASSGRDSQTHEQYF.

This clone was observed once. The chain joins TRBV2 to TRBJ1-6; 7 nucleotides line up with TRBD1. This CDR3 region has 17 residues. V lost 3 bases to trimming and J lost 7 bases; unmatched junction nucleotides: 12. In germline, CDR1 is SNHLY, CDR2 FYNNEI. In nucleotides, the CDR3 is TGTGCCAGCAGTGAGAGGGACAGTGGATGGAGAAATTCACCCCTCCACTTT. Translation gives CASSERDSGWRNSPLHF.

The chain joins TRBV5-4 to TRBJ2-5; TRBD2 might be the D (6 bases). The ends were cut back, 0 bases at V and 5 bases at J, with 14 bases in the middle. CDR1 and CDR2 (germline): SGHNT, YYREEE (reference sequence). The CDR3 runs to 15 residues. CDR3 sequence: CASSLGLEGQETQYF. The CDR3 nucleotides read TGTGCCAGCAGCTTGGGACTAGAGGGGCAGGAGACCCAGTACTTC.